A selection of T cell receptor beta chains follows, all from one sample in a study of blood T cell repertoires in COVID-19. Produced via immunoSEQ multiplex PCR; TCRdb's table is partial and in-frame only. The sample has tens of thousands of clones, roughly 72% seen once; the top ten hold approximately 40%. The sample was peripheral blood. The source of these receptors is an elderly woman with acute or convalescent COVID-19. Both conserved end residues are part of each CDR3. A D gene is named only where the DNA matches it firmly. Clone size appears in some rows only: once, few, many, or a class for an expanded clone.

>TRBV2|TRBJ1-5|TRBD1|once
TGTGCCAGCAGCCCGACAGGGGGAGACCAGCCCCAGCATTTT
CASSPTGGDQPQHF
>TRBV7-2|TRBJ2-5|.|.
TGTGCCAGCAGGGGGCCCGGAGAGACCCAGTACTTC
CASRGPGETQYF
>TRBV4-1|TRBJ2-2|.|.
TGCGCCAGCAGCCCGAACGGAGCGAACACCGGGGAGCTGTTTTTT
CASSPNGANTGELFF
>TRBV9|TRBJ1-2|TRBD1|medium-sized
TGTGCCAGCAGCGGGACAGGGGGCGGCTATGGCTACACCTTC
CASSGTGGGYGYTF
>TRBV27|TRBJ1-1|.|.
TGTGCCAGCAGTTTAATGAGGAACACTGAAGCTTTCTTT
CASSLMRNTEAFF
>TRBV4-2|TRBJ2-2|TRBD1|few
TGTGCCAGCAGCCAGGACAGGTTGGCCGGGGAGCTGTTTTTT
CASSQDRLAGELFF
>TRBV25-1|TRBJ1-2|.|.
TGTGCCAGCAGTGAATTTCGGAGAAGCTATGGCTACACCTTC
CASSEFRRSYGYTF
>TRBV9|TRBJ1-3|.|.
TGTGCCAGCAGCGTAGCTGAGGGTAACACCATATATTTT
CASSVAEGNTIYF
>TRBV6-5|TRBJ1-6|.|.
TGTGCCAGCAGTTACGCAGGTGATTCCTATAATTCACCCCTCCACTTT
CASSYAGDSYNSPLHF
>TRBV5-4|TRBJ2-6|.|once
TGTGCCAGCAGCTTAGCGTACGGGGCCAACGTCCTGACTTTC
CASSLAYGANVLTF
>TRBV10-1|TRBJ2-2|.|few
TGCGCCAGCAGTGATCCAGGGGACACCGGGGAGCTGTTTTTT
CASSDPGDTGELFF
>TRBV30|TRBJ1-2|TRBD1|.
TGTGCCTCGACAGGGGCTGGAAATGGCTACACCTTC
CASTGAGNGYTF
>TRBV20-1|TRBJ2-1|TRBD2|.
TGCAGTGCGAGTGCCCGATTACTAGCGGGAGTGTACAATGAGCAGTTCTTC
CSASARLLAGVYNEQFF
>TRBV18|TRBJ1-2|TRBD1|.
TGTGCCAGCTCGCCGGGACAGGATGCCTATGGCTACACCTTC
CASSPGQDAYGYTF
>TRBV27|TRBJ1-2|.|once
TGTGCCAGCGGGGGGGTGGGGGTAATTTCGGGCTATGGCTACACCTTC
CASGGVGVISGYGYTF
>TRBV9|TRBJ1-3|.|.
TGTGCCAGCAGCGATCGCAGGGTGGGAAACACCATATATTTT
CASSDRRVGNTIYF
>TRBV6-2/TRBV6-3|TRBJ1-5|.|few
TGTGCCAGCAGTCTCGCGGCGGGTAGCAATCAGCCCCAGCATTTT
CASSLAAGSNQPQHF
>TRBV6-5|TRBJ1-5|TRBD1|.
TGTGCCAGCAGTTCGACAGGGCACAATCAGCCCCAGCATTTT
CASSSTGHNQPQHF
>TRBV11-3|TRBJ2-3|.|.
TGTGCCAGCAGCCCACGGCTGGGGGGTAGTTCAGATACGCAGTATTTT
CASSPRLGGSSDTQYF
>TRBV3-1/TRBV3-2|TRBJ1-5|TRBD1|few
TGTGCCAGCAGCGGCGGACAGGGAGGGCAGCCCCAGCATTTT
CASSGGQGGQPQHF
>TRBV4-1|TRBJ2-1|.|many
TGCGCCAGCAGCCAAGATGCGGAGGGGTACTGGGATGAGCAGTTCTTC
CASSQDAEGYWDEQFF
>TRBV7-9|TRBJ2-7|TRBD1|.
TGTGCCAGCAGCTCCGGTAGGGGGGACAGGGATAACGACGAGCAGTACTTC
CASSSGRGDRDNDEQYF
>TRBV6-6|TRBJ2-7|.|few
TGTGCCAGCAGCCACAGCTACGAGCAGTACTTC
CASSHSYEQYF
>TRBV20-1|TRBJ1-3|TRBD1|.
TGCAGTGCTAGTCCGCGACAGGGTGCAGGAAACACCATATATTTT
CSASPRQGAGNTIYF
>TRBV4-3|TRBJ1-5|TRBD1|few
TGCGCCAGCAGCCATGGGGACAGGGTGTCGCAGCCCCAGCATTTT
CASSHGDRVSQPQHF
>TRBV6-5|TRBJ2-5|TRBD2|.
TGTGCCAGCAGTTTACTAGCGGGGGCCGACGGGACCCAGTACTTC
CASSLLAGADGTQYF
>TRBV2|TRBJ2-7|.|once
TGTGCCAGCAGTGTATCAGGGTTCGGTTACGAGCAGTACTTC
CASSVSGFGYEQYF
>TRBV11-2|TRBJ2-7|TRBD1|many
TGTGCCAGCAGCCGGGACAGGGACTACGAGCAGTACTTC
CASSRDRDYEQYF
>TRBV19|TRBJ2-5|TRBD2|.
TGTGCCAGTAGGTCTAGCGGGACCCAAGAGACCCAGTACTTC
CASRSSGTQETQYF
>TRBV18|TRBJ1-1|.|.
TGTGCCAGCTCACTCAGCCTCGCGGCGGCTTTCTTT
CASSLSLAAAFF
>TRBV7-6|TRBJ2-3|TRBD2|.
TGTGCCAGCAGCTTCAGACATACCGGGACTAGATTAACAGATACGCAGTATTTT
CASSFRHTGTRLTDTQYF
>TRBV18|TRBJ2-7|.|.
TGTGCCAGCTCACCACCGGCTGCCGGAGGATCCTACGAGCAGTACTTC
CASSPPAAGGSYEQYF
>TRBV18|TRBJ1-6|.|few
TGTGCCAGCTCACCATTTTCCGATCTCGGGGAGTCACCCCTCCACTTT
CASSPFSDLGESPLHF
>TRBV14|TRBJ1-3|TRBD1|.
TGTGCCAGCAGCCAAGTATGGGGACAGGGTTCTGGAAACACCATATATTTT
CASSQVWGQGSGNTIYF